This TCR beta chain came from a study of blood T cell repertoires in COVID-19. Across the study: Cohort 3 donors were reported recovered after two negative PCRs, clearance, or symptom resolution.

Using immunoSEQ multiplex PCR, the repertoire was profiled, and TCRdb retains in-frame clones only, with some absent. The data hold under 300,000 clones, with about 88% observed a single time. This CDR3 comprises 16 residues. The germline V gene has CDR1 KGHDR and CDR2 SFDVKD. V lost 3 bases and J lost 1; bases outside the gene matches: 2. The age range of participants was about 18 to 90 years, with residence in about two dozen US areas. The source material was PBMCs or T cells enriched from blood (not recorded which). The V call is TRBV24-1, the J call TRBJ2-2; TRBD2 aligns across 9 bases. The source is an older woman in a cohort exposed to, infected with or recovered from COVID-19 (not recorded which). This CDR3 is CATSDQTSGNTGELFF. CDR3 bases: TGTGCCACCAGTGATCAGACTAGCGGGAACACCGGGGAGCTGTTTTTT.